The sequence of this T cell receptor beta chain was determined in a study of naive and memory T cell subsets (dated by TCRdb to 2015 to 2018). As for the study more broadly: The study applied an open-source, UMI-based TCR alpha and beta sequencing pipeline to sorted naive and memory peripheral blood T cell subsets. The functional CMV T cell responses agreed completely with IgG serology results. RNA was DNase-treated and reverse transcribed with TCR constant-region primers, mostly using SuperScript III.

This clonotype was seen many times. It lacks a known antigen. Per-nucleotide qualities are absent, and no much larger clonotype sits a single base away. The library was prepared using UMI-ligation and nested PCR. An equimolar mix of two oligonucleotides covering both TRBC1 and TRBC2 was used as the beta constant-region primer. The ligated cDNA went through four rounds of PCR with nested alpha and beta constant-region primers together with the SP2 primer. T4 RNA ligase 1 ligated a single-stranded oligonucleotide carrying the SP2 primer and a 12-nucleotide UMI to the cDNA 3' end. The ligation reaction was incubated at 16°C for about 20-24 hours. PCR2 was typically performed as a SYBR Green qPCR and was stopped at a predetermined threshold so that over-amplification was prevented. All purifications after the first were performed with Agencourt AMPure XP magnetic beads. Libraries were quantified by Qubit and checked on a TapeStation, with a main peak expected near 650 bp. Pooled libraries were sequenced on an Illumina MiSeq using v2 2x251 paired-end kits, and typically roughly 1-2.2 million reads were obtained per sample. Each sample's library went into the pool at approximately 4.2 nM, and roughly 4.5-8% PhiX was added to help with cluster recognition. The original methods were these. Decombinator assigned V and J genes to Demultiplexor-processed FASTQ reads by tag matching, allowing a single base-pair mismatch. Collapsinator relied on UMIs to fix sequencing errors as well as frequency errors caused by PCR heterogeneity. TCRs were translated and CDR3s were extracted from the conserved cysteine to the FGXG phenylalanine by CDR3Translator, with non-productive sequences being flagged. Gini, Shannon entropy and inverse Simpson indices were calculated on repertoires subsampled to equal numbers of UMI-defined TCRs. Within the linear range, a power law was fitted by maximum likelihood to the distributions of clonotype abundance. When run on a single naive CD8 sample, MIGEC and the pipeline yielded similar UMI counts, similar unique TCR numbers and similar clonal distributions. One analysis removed from the naive repertoire any naive TCRs that were also found in any memory subset from the same donor. Repertoires were searched for approximately 7,000 CMV-associated CDR3 sequences compiled from VDJdb and a published dataset. TCRdb trimmed the raw reads at Q25, called clones with MiXCR and kept productive beta chains. All rows with the same CDR3 protein become a single entry with the most common DNA and genes. Clone size and V and J calls follow TCRdb, not the original study. The sample contains some 82,000 distinct CDR3 sequences, roughly 9.3% of them found a single time. The top ten clonotypes cover over 1% of the sample.

From the second PCR step onward, the TCR alpha chain libraries and the TCR beta chain libraries were amplified separately. CMV status of each donor was established by measuring IFNgamma production from CD4+ T cells after fresh PBMCs were stimulated overnight with CMV viral lysate. Using Miltenyi beads, CD4 T cells were first positively selected, and CD8 T cells were then positively selected from the CD4-negative fraction. After staining for CD3, CD4, CD8, CD45RA, CD27 and a live/dead dye, cells were sorted on a BD Aria II into four subsets based on CD45RA and CD27. Blood was obtained from a few healthy volunteers, and the blood from each volunteer was fractionated into CD4 and CD8 T cells and subsequently into four differentiation subsets. Approximately 110 ml of peripheral blood was taken from each donor, and PBMC were separated by density-gradient centrifugation on Ficoll-Paque PLUS. Sorted cells were lysed in RLT buffer, after which RNA was extracted using a Qiagen RNeasy kit and stored at -80 degrees C.

The CDR3 runs 14 residues from the cysteine to the phenylalanine. Only CDR3 DNA is held: 42 bases, read in frame from base 1. Relative to germline, V is missing 8 bases and J is missing 0 bases, with 6 bases of the junction outside any gene match. CDR1 and CDR2 were assigned from the germline V gene as MNHEY and SVGEGT. General findings and caveats noted by the study authors: A few larger clonotypes were found in naive repertoires, especially CD8, and these larger clonotypes were possibly memory cells re-expressing CD45RA. Following error correction, more than 85% of naive TCR sequences occurred only once, which made naive abundance distributions much steeper than those of memory subsets. A clonotype was defined as a single alpha or beta chain sequence rather than as a paired alpha/beta receptor. RNA-based TCR counts may be affected by expression changes linked to T cell activation and differentiation. TCR abundance followed a power law with an exponent that was different for naive and memory subsets but consistent across the three individuals. The repertoire findings for the naive and memory subsets could not be validated against a ground truth, as none was available. Gini index rose and Shannon and inverse Simpson diversity fell from naive through CM, EM and EMRA in both CD4 and CD8 cells.

The source of this sequence is a human donor in good health. What was sequenced was naive CD8+ T cells from blood. Sample cell subset or site, as interpreted from the label and publication: naive T cells, CD45RA high CD27+. The rearrangement combines TRBV6-2 or TRBV6-3 with TRBJ1-1, with TRBD1 matching 7 junction bases. The DNA sequence follows: TGTGCCAGCGATGGGACAGCCATGAACACTGAAGCTTTCTTT. This codes for CASDGTAMNTEAFF.